This T cell receptor beta chain was recorded in a study of shared clonotypes between healthy human individuals. TCRdb keeps only in-frame clones here, not all; method: immunoSEQ multiplex PCR. Of about 2.1 million clones listed, just under 95% are singletons. CD8 cells regarded as naive lacked CD45RO, were positively chosen for CCR7, and omitted terminally differentiated effector memory CD45RA+ cells. The donors were all Caucasian adults (living in Nashville, Tennessee). Trimming took 5 bases from V and 8 from J, leaving 16 bases between them. The CDR3 is 14 residues long. Germline V gene data show CDR1 as LNHDA and CDR2 as SQIVND (reference sequence).

The chain is built from TRBV19 and TRBJ2-1; D is unclear. This receptor was identified in a man aged 18 to 29 in good health. Some clones in this sample may be carry-over from other donors' samples. The sequenced sample consisted of naive CD8+ T cells from PBMCs. In nucleotides, the CDR3 is TGTGCCAGTAGTTGGAAATGGCCTGGAGATGAGCAGTTCTTC. This codes for CASSWKWPGDEQFF.